Shown below are 2 T cell receptor beta chains from a single sample sequenced in a study of blood T cell repertoires in COVID-19 (dated by TCRdb to the early 2020s). Library generation was performed with the immunoSEQ multiplex PCR assay. TCRdb provides this immuneACCESS table in a form limited to in-frame rearrangements. Some clones are lacking; in checked studies, under half of them reflect an unresolved V gene, and why the rest are absent is not known. For this sample there are some 300,000 clones; around nine tenths appear just once. Clones ranked in the top ten supply around 1.2% of the sample. Material: peripheral blood. The receptors originated from a man in his sixties or seventies with acute or convalescent COVID-19.

This chain joins TRBV27 and TRBJ2-1, with 12 bases identical to TRBD2. CDR3 length equals 20 residues. Germline V gene sequence: CDR1 MNHEY, CDR2 SMNVEV (reference sequence). The trim removed 3 bases at V and 9 bases at J, leaving 21 bases unmatched. CDR3 loop: CASSFPRQVPSGGVTIEQFF. As DNA, the CDR3 is TGTGCCAGCAGTTTTCCCCGACAGGTACCTAGCGGGGGGGTAACAATTGAGCAGTTCTTC.

DNA for the CDR3: TGTGCCAGCTCACCAACTAGCGGCTCCTACAATGAGCAGTTCTTC. Protein: CASSPTSGSYNEQFF. V is TRBV18 and J is TRBJ2-1; 8 nucleotides match TRBD2. V shed 2 bases, J shed 0 bases, and the junction held 0 bases outside the gene matches. CDR1 and CDR2 (germline): KGHSH, LQKENI. The CDR3 covers 15 residues. Looking up the rest from reference TRBV18 and TRBJ2-1 gives the full variable domain: NAGVMQNPRHLVRRRGQEARLRCSPMKGHSHVYWYRQLPEEGLKFMVYLQKENIIDESGMPKERFSAEFPKEGPSILRIQQVVRGDSAAYFCASSPTSGSYNEQFFGPGTRLTVL.